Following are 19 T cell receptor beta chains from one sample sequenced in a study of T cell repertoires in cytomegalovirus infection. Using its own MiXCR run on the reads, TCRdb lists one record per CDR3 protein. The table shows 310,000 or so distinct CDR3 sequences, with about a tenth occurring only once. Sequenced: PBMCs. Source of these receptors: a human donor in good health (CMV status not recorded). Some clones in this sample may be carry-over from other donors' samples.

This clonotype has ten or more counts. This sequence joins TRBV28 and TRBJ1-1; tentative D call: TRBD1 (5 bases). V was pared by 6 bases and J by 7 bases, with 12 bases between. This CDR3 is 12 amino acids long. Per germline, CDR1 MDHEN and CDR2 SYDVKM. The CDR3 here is CASSPWTHEAFF. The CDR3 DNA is TGTGCCAGCAGCCCTTGGACACATGAAGCTTTCTTT. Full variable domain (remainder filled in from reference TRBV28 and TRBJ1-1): DVKVTQSSRYLVKRTGEKVFLECVQDMDHENMFWYRQDPGLGLRLIYFSYDVKMKEKGDIPEGYSVSREKKERFSLILESASTNQTSMYLCASSPWTHEAFFGQGTRLTVV.

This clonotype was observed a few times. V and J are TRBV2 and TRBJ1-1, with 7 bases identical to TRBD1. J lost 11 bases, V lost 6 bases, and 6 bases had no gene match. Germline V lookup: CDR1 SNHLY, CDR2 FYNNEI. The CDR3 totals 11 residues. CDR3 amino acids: CASSRRGGAFF. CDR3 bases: TGTGCCAGCAGCCGCAGGGGGGGGGCTTTCTTT.

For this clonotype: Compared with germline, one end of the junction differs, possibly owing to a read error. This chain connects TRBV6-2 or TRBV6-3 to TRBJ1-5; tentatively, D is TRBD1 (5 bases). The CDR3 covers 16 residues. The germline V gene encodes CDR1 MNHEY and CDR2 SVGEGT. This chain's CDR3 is CASSYSKGIKGQPQHF. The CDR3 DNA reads TGTGCCAGCAGTTACTCGAAGGGGATTAAGGGTCAGCCACAGCATTTT.

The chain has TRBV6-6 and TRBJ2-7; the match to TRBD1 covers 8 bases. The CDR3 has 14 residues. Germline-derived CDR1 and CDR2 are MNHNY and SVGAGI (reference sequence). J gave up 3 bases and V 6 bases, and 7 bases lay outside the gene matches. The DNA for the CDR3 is TGTGCCAGCAGATCGGGACAGGAGAACTACGAGCAGTACTTC. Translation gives CASRSGQENYEQYF.

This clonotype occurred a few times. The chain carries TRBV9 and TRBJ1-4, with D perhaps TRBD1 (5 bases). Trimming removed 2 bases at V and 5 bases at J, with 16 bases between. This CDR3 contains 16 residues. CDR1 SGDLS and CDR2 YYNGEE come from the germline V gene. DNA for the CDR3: TGTGCCAGCAGCGTTACTCAGGGCCGTGAGAATGAAAAACTGTTTTTT. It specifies CASSVTQGRENEKLFF.

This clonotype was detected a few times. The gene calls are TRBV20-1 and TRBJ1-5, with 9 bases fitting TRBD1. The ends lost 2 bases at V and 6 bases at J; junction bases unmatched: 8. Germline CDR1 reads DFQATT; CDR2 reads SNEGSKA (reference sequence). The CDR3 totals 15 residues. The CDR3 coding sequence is TGCAGTGCTAGACCCGACAGGGGGTTGTCTCAGCCCCAGCATTTT. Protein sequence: CSARPDRGLSQPQHF.

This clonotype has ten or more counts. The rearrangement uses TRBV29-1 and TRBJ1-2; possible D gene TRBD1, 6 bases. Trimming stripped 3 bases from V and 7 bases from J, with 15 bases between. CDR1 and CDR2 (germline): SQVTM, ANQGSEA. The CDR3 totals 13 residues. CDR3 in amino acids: CSVDLGGATGYTF. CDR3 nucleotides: TGCAGCGTTGACCTAGGGGGGGCGACTGGCTACACCTTC.

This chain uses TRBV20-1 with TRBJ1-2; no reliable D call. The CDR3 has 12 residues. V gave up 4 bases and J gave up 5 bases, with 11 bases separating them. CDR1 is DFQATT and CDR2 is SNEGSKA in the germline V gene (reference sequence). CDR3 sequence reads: CSATGRQYGYTF. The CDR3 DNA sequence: TGCAGTGCTACAGGTCGGCAGTATGGCTACACCTTC.

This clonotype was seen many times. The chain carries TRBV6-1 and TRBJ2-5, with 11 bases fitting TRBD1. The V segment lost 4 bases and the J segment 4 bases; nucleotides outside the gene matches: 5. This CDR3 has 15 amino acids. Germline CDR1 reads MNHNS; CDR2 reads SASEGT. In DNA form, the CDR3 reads TGTGCCAGCAGTGGCGTGGGGACAGGGGGAGAGACCCAGTACTTC. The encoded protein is CASSGVGTGGETQYF.

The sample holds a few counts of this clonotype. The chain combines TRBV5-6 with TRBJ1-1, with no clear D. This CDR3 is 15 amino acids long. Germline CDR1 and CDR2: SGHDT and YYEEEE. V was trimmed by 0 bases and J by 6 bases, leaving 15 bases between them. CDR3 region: CASSLVAGPGSEAFF. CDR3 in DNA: TGTGCCAGCAGCTTGGTAGCAGGTCCAGGCTCTGAAGCTTTCTTT.

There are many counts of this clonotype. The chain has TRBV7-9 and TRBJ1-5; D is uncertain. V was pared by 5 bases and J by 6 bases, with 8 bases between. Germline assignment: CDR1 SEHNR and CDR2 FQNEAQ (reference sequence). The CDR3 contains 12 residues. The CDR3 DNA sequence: TGTGCCAGCAGCCAAGAAAGTCAGCCCCAGCATTTT. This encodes CASSQESQPQHF.

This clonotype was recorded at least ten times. The CDR3 DNA reads TGCGCCAGCAGCTTTCAGGGCCCTTACACAGATACGCAGTATTTT. Protein sequence: CASSFQGPYTDTQYF. V gene TRBV5-1 combines with J gene TRBJ2-3; TRBD1 might be the D (5 bases). V was cut by 2 bases and J by 2 bases, with 12 bases left in between. The CDR3 length is 15 residues. Germline CDR1 and CDR2: SGHRS and YFSETQ.

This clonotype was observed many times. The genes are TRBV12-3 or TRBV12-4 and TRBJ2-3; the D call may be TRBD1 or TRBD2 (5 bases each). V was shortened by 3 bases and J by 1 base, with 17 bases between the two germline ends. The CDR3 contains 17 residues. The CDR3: CASSFEGPTTRTDTQYF. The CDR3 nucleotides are TGTGCCAGCAGTTTTGAGGGACCCACAACTCGCACAGATACGCAGTATTTT.

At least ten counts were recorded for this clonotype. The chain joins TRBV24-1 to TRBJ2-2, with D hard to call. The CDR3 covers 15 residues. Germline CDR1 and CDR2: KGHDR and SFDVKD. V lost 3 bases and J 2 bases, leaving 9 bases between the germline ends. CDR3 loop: CATSDPKRNTGELFF. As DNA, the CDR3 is TGTGCCACCAGTGATCCTAAACGAAACACCGGGGAGCTGTTTTTT.

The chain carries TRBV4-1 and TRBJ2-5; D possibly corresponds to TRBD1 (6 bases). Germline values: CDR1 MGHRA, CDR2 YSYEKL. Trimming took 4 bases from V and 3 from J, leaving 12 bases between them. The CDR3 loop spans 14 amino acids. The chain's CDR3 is CASSPGGQEETQYF. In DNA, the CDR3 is TGCGCCAGCAGCCCTGGGGGCCAAGAAGAGACCCAGTACTTC.

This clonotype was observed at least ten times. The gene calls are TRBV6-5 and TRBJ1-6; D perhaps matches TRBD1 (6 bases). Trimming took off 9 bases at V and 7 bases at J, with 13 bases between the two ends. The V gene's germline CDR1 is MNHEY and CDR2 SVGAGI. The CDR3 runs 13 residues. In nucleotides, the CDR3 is TGTGCCAGTTCGGGGACAAAAAATTCACCCCTCCACTTT. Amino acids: CASSGTKNSPLHF.

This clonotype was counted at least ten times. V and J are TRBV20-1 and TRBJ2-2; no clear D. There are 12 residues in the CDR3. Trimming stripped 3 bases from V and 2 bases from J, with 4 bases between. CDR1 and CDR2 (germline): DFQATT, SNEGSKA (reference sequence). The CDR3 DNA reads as TGCAGTGCTAGTGGCAACACCGGGGAGCTGTTTTTT. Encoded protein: CSASGNTGELFF.

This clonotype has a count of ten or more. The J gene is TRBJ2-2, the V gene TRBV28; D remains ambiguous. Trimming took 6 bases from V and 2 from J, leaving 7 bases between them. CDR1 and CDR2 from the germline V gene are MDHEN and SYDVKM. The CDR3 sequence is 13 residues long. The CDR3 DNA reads TGTGCCAGCAGCTTAACAAACACCGGGGAGCTGTTTTTT. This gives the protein CASSLTNTGELFF. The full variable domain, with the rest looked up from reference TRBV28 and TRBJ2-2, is DVKVTQSSRYLVKRTGEKVFLECVQDMDHENMFWYRQDPGLGLRLIYFSYDVKMKEKGDIPEGYSVSREKKERFSLILESASTNQTSMYLCASSLTNTGELFFGEGSRLTVL.

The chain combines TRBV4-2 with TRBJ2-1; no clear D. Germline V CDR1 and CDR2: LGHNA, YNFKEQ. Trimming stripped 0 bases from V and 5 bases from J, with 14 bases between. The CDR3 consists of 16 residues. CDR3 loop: CASSQDPGESHNEQFF. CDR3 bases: TGTGCCAGCAGCCAAGATCCGGGTGAGTCCCACAATGAGCAGTTCTTC.